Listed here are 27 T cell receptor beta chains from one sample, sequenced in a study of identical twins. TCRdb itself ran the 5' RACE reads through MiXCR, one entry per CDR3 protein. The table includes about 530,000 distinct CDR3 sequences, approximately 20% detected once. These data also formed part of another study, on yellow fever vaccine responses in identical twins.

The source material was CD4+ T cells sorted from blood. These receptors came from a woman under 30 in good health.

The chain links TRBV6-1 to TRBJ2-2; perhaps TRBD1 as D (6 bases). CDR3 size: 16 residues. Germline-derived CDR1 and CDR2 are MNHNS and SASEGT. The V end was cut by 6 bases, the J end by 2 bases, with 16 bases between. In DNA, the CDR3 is TGTGCCAGCAGCCGATCCAGACAGGAAAACACCGGGGAGCTGTTTTTT. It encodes CASSRSRQENTGELFF.

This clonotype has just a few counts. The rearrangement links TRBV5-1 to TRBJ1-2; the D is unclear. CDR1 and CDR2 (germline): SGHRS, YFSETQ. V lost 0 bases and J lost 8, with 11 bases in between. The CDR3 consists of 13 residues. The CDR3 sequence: CASSLAKGVGYTF. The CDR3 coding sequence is TGCGCCAGCAGCTTGGCCAAGGGAGTCGGCTACACCTTC. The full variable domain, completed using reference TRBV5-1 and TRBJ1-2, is KAGVTQTPRYLIKTRGQQVTLSCSPISGHRSVSWYQQTPGQGLQFLFEYFSETQRNKGNFPGRFSGRQFSNSRSEMNVSTLELGDSALYLCASSLAKGVGYTFGSGTRLTVV.

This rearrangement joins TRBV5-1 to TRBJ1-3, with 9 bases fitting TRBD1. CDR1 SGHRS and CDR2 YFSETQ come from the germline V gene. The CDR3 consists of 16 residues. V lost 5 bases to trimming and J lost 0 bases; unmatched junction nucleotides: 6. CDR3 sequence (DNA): TGCGCCAGCAGTTACGGACAGGGGCACTCTGGAAACACCATATATTTT. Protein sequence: CASSYGQGHSGNTIYF.

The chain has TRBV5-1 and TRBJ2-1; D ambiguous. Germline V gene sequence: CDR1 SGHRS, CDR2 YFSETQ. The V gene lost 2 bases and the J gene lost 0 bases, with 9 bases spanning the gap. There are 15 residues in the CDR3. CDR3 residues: CASSFALGSYNEQFF. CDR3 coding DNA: TGCGCCAGCAGCTTCGCTTTGGGCTCCTACAATGAGCAGTTCTTC.

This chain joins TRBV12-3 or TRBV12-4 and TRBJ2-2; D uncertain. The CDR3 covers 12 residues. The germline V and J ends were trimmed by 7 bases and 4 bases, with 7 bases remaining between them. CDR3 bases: TGTGCCAGCACCTATAGCACCGGGGAGCTGTTTTTT. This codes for CASTYSTGELFF.

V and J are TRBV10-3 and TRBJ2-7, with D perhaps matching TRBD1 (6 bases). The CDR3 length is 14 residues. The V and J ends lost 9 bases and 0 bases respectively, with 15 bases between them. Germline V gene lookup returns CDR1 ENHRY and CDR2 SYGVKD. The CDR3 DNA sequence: TGTGCCATAGGCCAGAACAGGGACTCCTACGAGCAGTACTTC. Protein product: CAIGQNRDSYEQYF.

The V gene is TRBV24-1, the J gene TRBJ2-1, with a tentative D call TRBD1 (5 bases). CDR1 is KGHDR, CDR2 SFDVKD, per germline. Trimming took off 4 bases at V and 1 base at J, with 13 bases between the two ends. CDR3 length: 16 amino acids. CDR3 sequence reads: CATSDFQGGSYNEQFF. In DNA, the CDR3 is TGTGCCACCAGTGACTTCCAGGGTGGGTCCTACAATGAGCAGTTCTTC.

CDR3 sequence (DNA): TGTGCCAGCAGCTTATCACGGGCCCCTAGCACAGATACGCAGTATTTT. Protein: CASSLSRAPSTDTQYF. This sequence joins TRBV11-2 and TRBJ2-3; D gene unclear. Germline CDR1 is SGHAT and CDR2 is FQNNGV. The CDR3 is 16 residues long. Deletions cut 2 bases from V and 0 bases from J, with 12 bases between.

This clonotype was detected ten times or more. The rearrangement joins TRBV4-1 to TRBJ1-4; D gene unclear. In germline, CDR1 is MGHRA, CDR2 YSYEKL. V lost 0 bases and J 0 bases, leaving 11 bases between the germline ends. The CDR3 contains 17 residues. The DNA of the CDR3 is TGCGCCAGCAGCCAAGACTTACGCGGGTCAACTAATGAAAAACTGTTTTTT. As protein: CASSQDLRGSTNEKLFF.

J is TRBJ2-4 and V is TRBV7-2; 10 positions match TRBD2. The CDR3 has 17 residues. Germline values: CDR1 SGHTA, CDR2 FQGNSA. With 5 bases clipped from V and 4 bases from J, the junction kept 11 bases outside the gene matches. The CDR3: CASSPTGLAALKNIQYF. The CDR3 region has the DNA TGTGCCAGCAGCCCGACAGGACTAGCGGCCCTTAAAAACATTCAGTACTTC.

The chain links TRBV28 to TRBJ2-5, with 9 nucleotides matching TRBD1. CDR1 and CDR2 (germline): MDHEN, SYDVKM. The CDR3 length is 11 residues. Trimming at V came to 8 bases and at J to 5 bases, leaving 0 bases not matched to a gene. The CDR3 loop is CASDRGETQYF. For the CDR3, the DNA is TGTGCCAGCGACAGGGGGGAGACCCAGTACTTC.

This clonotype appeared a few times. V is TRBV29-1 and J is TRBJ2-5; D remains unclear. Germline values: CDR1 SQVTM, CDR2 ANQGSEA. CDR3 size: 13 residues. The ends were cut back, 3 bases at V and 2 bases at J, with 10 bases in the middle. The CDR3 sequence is CSVDLGGQETQYF. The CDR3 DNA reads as TGCAGCGTTGACCTTGGTGGGCAAGAGACCCAGTACTTC.

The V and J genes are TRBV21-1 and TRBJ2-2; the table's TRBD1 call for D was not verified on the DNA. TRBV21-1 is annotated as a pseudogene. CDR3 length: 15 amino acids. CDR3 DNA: TGTGCCAGCAGGAAGGGCGAACCCTACACCGGGGAGCTGTTTTTT. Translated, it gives CASRKGEPYTGELFF.

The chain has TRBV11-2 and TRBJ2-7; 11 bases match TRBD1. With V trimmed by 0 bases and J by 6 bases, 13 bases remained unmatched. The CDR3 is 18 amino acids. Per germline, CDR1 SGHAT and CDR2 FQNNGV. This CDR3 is CASSLDEPWTGGKGEQYV. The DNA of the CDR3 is TGTGCCAGCAGCTTAGATGAGCCCTGGACAGGGGGCAAGGGCGAGCAGTACGTC.

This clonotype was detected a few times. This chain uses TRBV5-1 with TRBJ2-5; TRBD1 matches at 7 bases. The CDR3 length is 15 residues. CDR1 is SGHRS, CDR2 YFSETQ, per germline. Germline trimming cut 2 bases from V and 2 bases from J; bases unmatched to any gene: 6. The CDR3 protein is CASSLARDRQETQYF. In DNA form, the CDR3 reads TGCGCCAGCAGCTTAGCCCGGGACAGACAAGAGACCCAGTACTTC.

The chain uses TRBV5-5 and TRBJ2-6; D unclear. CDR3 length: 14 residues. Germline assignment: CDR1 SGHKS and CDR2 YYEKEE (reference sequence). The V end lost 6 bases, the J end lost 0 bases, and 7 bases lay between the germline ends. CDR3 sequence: CASTPSSGANVLTF. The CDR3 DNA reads TGTGCCAGCACCCCTTCCTCTGGGGCCAACGTCCTGACTTTC.

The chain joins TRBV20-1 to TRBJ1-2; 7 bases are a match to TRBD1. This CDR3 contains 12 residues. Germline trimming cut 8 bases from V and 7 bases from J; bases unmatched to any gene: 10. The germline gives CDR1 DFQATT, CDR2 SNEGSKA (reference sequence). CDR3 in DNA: TGCAGTCTCCAGGGGGGCGTTAGTGGCTACACCTTC. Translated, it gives CSLQGGVSGYTF.

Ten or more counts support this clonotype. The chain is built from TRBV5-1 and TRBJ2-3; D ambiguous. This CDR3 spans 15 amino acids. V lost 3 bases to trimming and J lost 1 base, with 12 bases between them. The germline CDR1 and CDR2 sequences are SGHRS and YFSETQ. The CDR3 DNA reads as TGCGCCAGCAGCTCGGACGGCGTTGGCACAGATACGCAGTATTTT. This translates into CASSSDGVGTDTQYF.

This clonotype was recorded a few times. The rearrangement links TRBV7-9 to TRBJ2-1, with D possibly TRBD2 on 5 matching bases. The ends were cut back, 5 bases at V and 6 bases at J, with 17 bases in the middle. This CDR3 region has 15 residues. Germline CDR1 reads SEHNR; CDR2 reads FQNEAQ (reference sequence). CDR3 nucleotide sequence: TGTGCCAGCAGCCTCCAGCGGCTTCAAATCAATGAGCAGTTCTTC. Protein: CASSLQRLQINEQFF.

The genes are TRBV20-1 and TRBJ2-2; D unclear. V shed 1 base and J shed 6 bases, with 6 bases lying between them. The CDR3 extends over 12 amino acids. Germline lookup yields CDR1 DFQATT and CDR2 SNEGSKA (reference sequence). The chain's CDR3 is CSARVLAGELFF. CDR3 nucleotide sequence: TGCAGTGCTAGAGTTCTGGCCGGGGAGCTGTTTTTT.

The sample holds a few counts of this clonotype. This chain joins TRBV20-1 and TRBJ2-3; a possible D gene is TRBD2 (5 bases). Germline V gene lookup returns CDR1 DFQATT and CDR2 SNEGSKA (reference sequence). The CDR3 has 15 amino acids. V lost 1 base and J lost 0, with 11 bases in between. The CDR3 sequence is CSARATITSTDTQYF. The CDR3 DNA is TGCAGTGCTAGAGCGACTATCACGAGCACAGATACGCAGTATTTT.

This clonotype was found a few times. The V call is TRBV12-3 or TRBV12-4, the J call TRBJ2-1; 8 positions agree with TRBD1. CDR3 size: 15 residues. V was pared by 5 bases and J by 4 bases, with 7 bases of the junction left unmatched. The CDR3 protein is CASSTNRGFYNEQFF. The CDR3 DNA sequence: TGTGCCAGCAGTACTAACAGGGGGTTTTACAATGAGCAGTTCTTC.

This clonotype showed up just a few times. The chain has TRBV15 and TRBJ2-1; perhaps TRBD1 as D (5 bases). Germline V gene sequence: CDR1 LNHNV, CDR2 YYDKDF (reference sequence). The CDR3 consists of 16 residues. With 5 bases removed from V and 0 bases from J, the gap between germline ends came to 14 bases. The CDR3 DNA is TGTGCCACCAGCGGGGCAGCCTCTCACTCCTACAATGAGCAGTTCTTC. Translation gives CATSGAASHSYNEQFF.

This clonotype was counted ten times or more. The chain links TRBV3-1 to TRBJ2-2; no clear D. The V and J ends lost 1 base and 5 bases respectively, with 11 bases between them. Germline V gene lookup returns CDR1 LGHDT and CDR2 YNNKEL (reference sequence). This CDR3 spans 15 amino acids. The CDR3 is CASSQVRVPTGELFF. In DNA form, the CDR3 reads TGTGCCAGCAGCCAAGTAAGGGTACCGACCGGGGAGCTGTTTTTT.

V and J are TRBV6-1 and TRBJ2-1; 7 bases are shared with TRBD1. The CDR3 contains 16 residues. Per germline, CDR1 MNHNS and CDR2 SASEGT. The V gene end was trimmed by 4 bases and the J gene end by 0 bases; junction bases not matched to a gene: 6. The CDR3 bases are TGTGCCAGCAGTGGGGGACAGATCGTCTCCTACAATGAGCAGTTCTTC. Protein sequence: CASSGGQIVSYNEQFF.

The CDR3 DNA reads as TGTGCCAGCAGCGCCGTACTATCGAATGAGCAGTTCTTC. Its protein product is CASSAVLSNEQFF. The chain has TRBV7-9 and TRBJ2-1, with D unclear. Per germline, CDR1 SEHNR and CDR2 FQNEAQ (reference sequence). CDR3 size: 13 residues. V lost 5 bases and J 7 bases, leaving 12 bases between the germline ends.

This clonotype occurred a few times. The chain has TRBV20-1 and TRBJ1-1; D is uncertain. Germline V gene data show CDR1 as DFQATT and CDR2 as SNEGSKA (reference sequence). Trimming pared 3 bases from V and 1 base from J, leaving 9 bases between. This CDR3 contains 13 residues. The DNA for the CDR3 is TGCAGTGCTAGGGACGGGTCGAACACTGAAGCTTTCTTT. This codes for CSARDGSNTEAFF.